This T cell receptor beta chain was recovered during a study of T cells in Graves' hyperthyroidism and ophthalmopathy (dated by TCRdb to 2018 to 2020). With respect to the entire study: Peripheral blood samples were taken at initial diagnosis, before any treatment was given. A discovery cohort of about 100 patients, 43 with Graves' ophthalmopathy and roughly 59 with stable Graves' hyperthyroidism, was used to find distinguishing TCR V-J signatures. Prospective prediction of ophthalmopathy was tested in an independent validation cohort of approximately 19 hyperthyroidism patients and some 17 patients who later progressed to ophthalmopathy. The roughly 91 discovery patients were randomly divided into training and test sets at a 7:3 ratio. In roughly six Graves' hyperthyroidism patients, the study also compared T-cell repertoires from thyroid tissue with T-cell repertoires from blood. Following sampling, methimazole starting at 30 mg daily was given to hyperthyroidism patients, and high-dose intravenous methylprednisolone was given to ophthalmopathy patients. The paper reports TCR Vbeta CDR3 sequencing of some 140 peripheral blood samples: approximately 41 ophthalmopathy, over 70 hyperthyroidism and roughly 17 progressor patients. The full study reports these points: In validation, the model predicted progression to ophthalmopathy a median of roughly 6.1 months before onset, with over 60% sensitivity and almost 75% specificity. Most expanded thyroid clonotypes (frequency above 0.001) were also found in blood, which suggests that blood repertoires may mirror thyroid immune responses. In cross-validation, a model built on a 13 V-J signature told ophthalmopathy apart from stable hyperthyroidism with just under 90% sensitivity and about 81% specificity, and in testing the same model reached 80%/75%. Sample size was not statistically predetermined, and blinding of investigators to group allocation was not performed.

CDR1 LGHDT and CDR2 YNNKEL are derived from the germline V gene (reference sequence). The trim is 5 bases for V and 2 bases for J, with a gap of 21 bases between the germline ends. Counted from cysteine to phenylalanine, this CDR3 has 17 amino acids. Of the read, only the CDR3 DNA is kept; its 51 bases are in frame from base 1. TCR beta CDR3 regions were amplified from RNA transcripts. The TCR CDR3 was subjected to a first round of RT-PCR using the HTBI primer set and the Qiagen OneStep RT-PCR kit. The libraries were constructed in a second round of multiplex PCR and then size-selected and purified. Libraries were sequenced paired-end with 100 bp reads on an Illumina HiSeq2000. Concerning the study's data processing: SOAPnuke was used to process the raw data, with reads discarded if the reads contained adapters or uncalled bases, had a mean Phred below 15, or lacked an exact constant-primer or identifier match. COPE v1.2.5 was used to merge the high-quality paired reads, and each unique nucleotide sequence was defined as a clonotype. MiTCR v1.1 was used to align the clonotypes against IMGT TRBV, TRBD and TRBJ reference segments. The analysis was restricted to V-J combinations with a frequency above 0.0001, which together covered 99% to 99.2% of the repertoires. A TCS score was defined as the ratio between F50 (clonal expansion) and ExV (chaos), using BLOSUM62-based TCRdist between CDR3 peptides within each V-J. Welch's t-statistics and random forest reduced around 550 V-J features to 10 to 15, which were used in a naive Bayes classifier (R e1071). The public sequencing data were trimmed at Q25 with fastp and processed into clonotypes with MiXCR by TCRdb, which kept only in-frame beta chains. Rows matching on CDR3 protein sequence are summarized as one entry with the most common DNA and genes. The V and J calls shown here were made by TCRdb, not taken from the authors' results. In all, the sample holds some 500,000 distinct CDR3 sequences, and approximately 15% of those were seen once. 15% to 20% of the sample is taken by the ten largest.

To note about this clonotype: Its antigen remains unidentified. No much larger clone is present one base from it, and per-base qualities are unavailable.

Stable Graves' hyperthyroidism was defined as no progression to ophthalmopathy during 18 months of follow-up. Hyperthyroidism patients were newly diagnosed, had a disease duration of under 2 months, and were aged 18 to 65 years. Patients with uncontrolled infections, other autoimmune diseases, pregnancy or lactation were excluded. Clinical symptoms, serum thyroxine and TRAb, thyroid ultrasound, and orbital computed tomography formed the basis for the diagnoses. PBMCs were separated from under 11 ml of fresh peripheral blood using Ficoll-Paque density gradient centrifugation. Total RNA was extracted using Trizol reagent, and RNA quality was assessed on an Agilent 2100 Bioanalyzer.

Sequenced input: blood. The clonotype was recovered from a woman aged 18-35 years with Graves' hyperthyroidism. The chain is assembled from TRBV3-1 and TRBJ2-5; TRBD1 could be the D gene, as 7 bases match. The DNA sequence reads TGTGCCAGCAGCGACCGCCCCCGGGGGACAGCACAAGAGACCCAGTACTTC. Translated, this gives CASSDRPRGTAQETQYF.